These 3 T cell receptor beta chains were sequenced from one sample in a study of OX40 agonist ivuxolimab in advanced cancers. TCRdb's copy holds only in-frame clones and misses some; the assay was immunoSEQ multiplex PCR. The repertoire consists of roughly 110,000 clones, with 85% to 95% occurring once and the leading ten covering roughly 1.1%. The sample consisted of CD4+ or CD8+ T cells sorted from blood, taken in a trial of the OX40 agonist ivuxolimab. The receptor source for this set is an adult with an advanced solid tumor such as melanoma, head and neck, liver or kidney cancer.

This clone appeared a few times. CDR3: CASSLTSGLGNNEQFF. CDR3 bases: TGCGCCAGCAGCTTGACGTCGGGACTCGGGAACAATGAGCAGTTCTTC. This chain uses TRBV5-1 with TRBJ2-1; D possibly corresponds to TRBD2 (6 bases). V was clipped by 1 base and J by 5 bases, with 16 bases between them. Per germline, CDR1 SGHRS and CDR2 YFSETQ. The length of the CDR3 is 16 residues.

The rearrangement uses TRBV5-1 and TRBJ2-1; a possible D gene is TRBD2 (5 bases). This CDR3 spans 13 amino acids. Germline loops: CDR1 SGHRS, CDR2 YFSETQ. Between the trimmed V and J ends, which lost 3 bases and 12 bases, there was a span of 16 bases. The CDR3 sequence: CASSSDSLLLQFF. DNA for the CDR3: TGCGCCAGCAGCTCGGACTCGCTCCTATTGCAGTTCTTC.

This sequence joins TRBV6-5 and TRBJ2-3; 8 bases fit TRBD1. Germline-derived CDR1 and CDR2 are MNHEY and SVGAGI. The CDR3 is 14 residues long. J was trimmed by 0 bases and V by 6 bases; bases with no gene match: 2. The CDR3 protein is CASRDRVSTDTQYF. In DNA, the CDR3 is TGTGCCAGCAGGGACAGGGTTAGCACAGATACGCAGTATTTT.